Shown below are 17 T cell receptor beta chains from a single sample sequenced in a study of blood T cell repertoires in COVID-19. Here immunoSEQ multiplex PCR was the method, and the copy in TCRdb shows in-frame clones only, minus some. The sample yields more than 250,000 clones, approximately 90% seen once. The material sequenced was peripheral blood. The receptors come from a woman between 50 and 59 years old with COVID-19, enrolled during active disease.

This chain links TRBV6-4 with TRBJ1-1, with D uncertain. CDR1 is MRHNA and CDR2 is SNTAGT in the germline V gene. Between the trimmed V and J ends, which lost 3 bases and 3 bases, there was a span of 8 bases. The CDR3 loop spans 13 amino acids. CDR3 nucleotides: TGTGCCAGCAGTGAGACGGGGTACACTGAAGCTTTCTTT. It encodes CASSETGYTEAFF.

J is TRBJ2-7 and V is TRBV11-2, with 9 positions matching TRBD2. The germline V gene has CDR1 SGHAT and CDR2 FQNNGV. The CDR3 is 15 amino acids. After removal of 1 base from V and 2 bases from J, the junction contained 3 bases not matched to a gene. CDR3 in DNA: TGTGCCAGCAGCTTAGGGGCTAGCGGGACCTACGAGCAGTACTTC. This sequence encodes CASSLGASGTYEQYF. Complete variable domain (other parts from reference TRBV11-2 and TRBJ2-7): EAGVAQSPRYKIIEKRQSVAFWCNPISGHATLYWYQQILGQGPKLLIQFQNNGVVDDSQLPKDRFSAERLKGVDSTLKIQPAKLEDSAVYLCASSLGASGTYEQYFGPGTRLTVT.

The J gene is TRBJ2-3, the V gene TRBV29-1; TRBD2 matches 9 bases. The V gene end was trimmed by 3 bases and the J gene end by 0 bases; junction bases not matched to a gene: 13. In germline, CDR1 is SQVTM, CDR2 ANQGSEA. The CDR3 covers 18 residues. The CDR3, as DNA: TGCAGCGTTGACGGCTTAGCGGGGGCCCCCTCTAGCACAGATACGCAGTATTTT. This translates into CSVDGLAGAPSSTDTQYF.

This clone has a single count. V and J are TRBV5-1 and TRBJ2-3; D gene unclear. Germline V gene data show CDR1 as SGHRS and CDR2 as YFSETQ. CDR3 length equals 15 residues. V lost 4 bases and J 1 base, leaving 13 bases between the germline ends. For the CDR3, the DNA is TGCGCCAGCAGCCTCCTAGGTCTGGGCACAGATACGCAGTATTTT. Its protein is CASSLLGLGTDTQYF.

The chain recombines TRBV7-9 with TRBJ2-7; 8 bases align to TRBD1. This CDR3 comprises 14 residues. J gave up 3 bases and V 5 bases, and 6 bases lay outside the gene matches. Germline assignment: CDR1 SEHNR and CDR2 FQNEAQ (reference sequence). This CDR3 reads CASSRQGLYYEQYF. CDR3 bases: TGTGCCAGCAGCAGACAGGGGCTTTACTACGAGCAGTACTTC.

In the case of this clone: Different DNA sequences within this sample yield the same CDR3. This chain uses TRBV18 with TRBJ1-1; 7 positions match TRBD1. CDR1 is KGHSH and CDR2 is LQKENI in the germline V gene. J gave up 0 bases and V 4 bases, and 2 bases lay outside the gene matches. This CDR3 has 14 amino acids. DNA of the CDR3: TGTGCCAGCTCACAACAGGGGTTGAACACTGAAGCTTTCTTT. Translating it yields CASSQQGLNTEAFF.

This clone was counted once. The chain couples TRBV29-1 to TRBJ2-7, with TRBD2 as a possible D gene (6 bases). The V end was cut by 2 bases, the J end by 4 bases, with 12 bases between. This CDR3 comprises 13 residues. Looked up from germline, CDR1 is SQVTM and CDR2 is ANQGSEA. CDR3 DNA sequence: TGCAGCGTTGAATCATCGCGGGAATACGAGCAGTACTTC. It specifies CSVESSREYEQYF.

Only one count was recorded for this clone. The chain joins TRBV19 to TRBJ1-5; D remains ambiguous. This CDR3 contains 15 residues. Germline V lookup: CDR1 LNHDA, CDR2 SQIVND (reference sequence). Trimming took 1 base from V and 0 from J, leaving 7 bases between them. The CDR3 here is CASSIARYSNQPQHF. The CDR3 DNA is TGTGCCAGTAGTATAGCTCGGTATAGCAATCAGCCCCAGCATTTT.

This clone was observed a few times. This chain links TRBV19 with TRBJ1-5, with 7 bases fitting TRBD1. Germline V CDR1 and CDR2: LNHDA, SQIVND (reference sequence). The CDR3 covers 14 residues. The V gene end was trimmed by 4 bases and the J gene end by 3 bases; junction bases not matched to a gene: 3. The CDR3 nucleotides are TGTGCCAGTAGTAAAACAGGGGACAATCAGCCCCAGCATTTT. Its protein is CASSKTGDNQPQHF.

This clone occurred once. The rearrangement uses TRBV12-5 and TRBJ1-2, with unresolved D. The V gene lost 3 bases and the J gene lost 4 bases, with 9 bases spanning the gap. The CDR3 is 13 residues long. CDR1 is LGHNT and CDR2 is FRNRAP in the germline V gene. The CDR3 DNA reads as TGTGCTAGTGGTTTTCAGGCCGGCTATGGCTACACCTTC. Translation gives CASGFQAGYGYTF.

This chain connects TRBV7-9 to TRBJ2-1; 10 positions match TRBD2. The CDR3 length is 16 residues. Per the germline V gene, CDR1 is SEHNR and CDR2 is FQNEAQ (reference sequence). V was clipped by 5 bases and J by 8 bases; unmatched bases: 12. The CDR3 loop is CASSARGTSEVHEQFF. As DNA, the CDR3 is TGTGCCAGCAGCGCACGGGGGACTAGCGAGGTTCATGAGCAGTTCTTC. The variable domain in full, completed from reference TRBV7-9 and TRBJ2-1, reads DTGVSQNPRHKITKRGQNVTFRCDPISEHNRLYWYRQTLGQGPEFLTYFQNEAQLEKSRLLSDRFSAERPKGSFSTLEIQRTEQGDSAMYLCASSARGTSEVHEQFFGPGTRLTVL.

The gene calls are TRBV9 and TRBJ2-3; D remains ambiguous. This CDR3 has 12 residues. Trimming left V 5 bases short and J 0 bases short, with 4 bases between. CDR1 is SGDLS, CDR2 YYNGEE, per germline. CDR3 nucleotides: TGTGCCAGCAGGGCTAGCACAGATACGCAGTATTTT. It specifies CASRASTDTQYF.

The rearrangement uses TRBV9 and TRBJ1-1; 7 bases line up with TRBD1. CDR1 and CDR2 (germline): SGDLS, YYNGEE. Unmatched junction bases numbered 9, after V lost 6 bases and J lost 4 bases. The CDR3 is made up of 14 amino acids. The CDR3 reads CASTRQGEGTEAFF. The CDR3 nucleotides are TGTGCCAGCACTCGACAGGGTGAGGGCACTGAAGCTTTCTTT.

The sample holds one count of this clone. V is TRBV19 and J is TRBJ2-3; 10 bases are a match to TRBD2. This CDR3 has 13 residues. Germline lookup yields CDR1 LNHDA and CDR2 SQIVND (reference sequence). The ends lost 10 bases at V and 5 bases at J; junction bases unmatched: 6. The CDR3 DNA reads TGTGCCACCTCTAGCGGGAGCCTAGATACGCAGTATTTT. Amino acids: CATSSGSLDTQYF.

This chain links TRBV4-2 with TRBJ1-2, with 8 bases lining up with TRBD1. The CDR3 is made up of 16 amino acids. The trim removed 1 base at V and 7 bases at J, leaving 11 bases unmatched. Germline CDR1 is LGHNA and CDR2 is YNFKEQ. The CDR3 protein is CASSQGFGQGITGYTF. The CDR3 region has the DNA TGTGCCAGCAGCCAAGGATTTGGACAGGGTATCACTGGCTACACCTTC.

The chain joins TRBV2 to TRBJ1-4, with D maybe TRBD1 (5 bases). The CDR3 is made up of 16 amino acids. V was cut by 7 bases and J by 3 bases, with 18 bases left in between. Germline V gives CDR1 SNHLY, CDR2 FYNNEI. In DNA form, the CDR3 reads TGTGCCAGCACGGGACTCCCACTGGGAGCTAATGAAAAACTGTTTTTT. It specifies CASTGLPLGANEKLFF. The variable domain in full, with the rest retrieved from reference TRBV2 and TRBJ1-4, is EPEVTQTPSHQVTQMGQEVILRCVPISNHLYFYWYRQILGQKVEFLVSFYNNEISEKSEIFDDQFSVERPDGSNFTLKIRSTKLEDSAMYFCASTGLPLGANEKLFFGSGTQLSVL.

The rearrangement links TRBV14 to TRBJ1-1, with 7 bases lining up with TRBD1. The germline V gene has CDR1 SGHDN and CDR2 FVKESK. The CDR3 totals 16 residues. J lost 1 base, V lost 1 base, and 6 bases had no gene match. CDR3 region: CASSQVLHRGNTEAFF. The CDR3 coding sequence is TGTGCCAGCAGCCAAGTTTTGCACAGGGGGAACACTGAAGCTTTCTTT.